Listed below are T cell receptor beta chains from one sample, sequenced in a study of blood T cell repertoires in COVID-19. Profiling relied on immunoSEQ multiplex PCR, and the TCRdb table lists in-frame clones only, not all of them. The sample comprises 95,000 or so clones, about 84% of which are singletons, and approximately 22% rests with the top ten. The sample consisted of peripheral blood. All receptors derive from a human donor in a cohort sampled during active COVID-19. The CDR3 runs from the conserved cysteine through the conserved F or W. A D gene is named only where the DNA matches it firmly. Clone size appears in some rows only: once, few, many, or a class for an expanded clone.

>TRBV25-1|NA|NA|TRBJ1-1
TGTGCCAGCAGTGATGGAGGCAGACAGAACACTGAAGCTTTCTTT
CASSDGGRQNTEAFF
>TRBV5-5|once|TRBD1|TRBJ2-1
TGTGCCAGCAGCTGGGGACAGGGGGCAAGGAATGAGCAGTTCTTC
CASSWGQGARNEQFF
>TRBV20-1|once|NA|TRBJ2-5
TGCAGTGCTACCTTAGAGACCCAGTACTTC
CSATLETQYF
>TRBV12-5|NA|TRBD1|TRBJ2-5
TGTGCTAGTGGAAAGACTGCGACAGGGAATAAAGAGACCCAGTACTTC
CASGKTATGNKETQYF
>TRBV28|NA|TRBD2|TRBJ2-2
TGTGCCAGCAGTTTACCGCAACTAGCGGGCAACACCGGGGAGCTGTTTTTT
CASSLPQLAGNTGELFF
>TRBV7-6|few|TRBD2|TRBJ2-3
TGTGCCAGCAGCCCTTTAGGGAGGGTTGGCACAGATACGCAGTATTTT
CASSPLGRVGTDTQYF
>TRBV6-5|NA|NA|TRBJ2-2
TGTGCCAGCAGACTCGCTAGCACCGGGGAGCTGTTTTTT
CASRLASTGELFF
>TRBV10-3|NA|TRBD2|TRBJ2-2
TGTGCCATCAGTGAGTCGGGGACTAGTTTGCCCGGGGAGCTGTTTTTT
CAISESGTSLPGELFF
>TRBV5-1|NA|NA|TRBJ2-3
TGCGCCAGCAGCTTGGTATTGGGCGATAGCACAGATACGCAGTATTTT
CASSLVLGDSTDTQYF
>TRBV6-6|NA|TRBD1|TRBJ1-1
TGTGCCAGCACCCGACAGGGAATGAACACTGAAGCTTTCTTT
CASTRQGMNTEAFF
>TRBV2|NA|NA|TRBJ2-1
TGTGCCAGCAGCGACTCCAATGAGCAGTTCTTC
CASSDSNEQFF
>TRBV5-1|NA|NA|TRBJ2-5
TGCGCCAGCACAGAGGGCGCTAGCCAGCAAGAGACCCAGTACTTC
CASTEGASQQETQYF
>TRBV19|NA|NA|TRBJ2-3
TGTGCCAGTGGCGGGGGCCACACAGATACGCAGTATTTT
CASGGGHTDTQYF